One and the same sample provided the 27 T cell receptor beta chains below, sequenced in a study of Ad26.COV2.S vaccination and SARS-CoV-2 variants. Method: immunoSEQ multiplex PCR; TCRdb's copy keeps in-frame clones and lacks some. This table holds roughly 350,000 clones, 88% found once. Stated treatment: about 20 received Ad26.COV2.S at low or high dose, single or two shots; 5 received placebo; per-sample allocation not given. The investigators took samples on day 63 after the first vaccine or placebo injection. The sequenced sample was peripheral blood, obtained in a trial of Ad26.COV2.S vaccine versus placebo. The source of these receptors is a person aged 18 to 59 who received the Ad26.COV2.S COVID-19 vaccine or a placebo.

This rearrangement joins TRBV5-8 to TRBJ1-1; tentative D call: TRBD1 (6 bases). Germline values: CDR1 SGHTS, CDR2 YDEGEE. The CDR3 spans 13 residues. The ends were cut back, 0 bases at V and 3 bases at J, with 6 bases in the middle. This CDR3 is CASSLDRDTEAFF. The DNA of the CDR3 is TGTGCCAGCAGCTTGGACAGGGACACTGAAGCTTTCTTT.

The chain recombines TRBV27 with TRBJ1-2, with D maybe TRBD1 (6 bases). The length of the CDR3 is 15 residues. Germline V gene data show CDR1 as MNHEY and CDR2 as SMNVEV (reference sequence). V was cut by 6 bases and J by 2 bases, with 16 bases left in between. The CDR3 region is CASSGQYGGNYGYTF. The CDR3 DNA reads TGTGCCAGCAGCGGACAGTACGGTGGAAACTATGGCTACACCTTC.

On this clone itself: A much more abundant neighbour one base away suggests this may be a read error. The chain joins TRBV28 to TRBJ1-2; tentatively, D is TRBD1 (5 bases). The germline gives CDR1 MDHEN, CDR2 SYDVKM. The CDR3 is 13 amino acids. V was trimmed by 2 bases and J by 4 bases, leaving 8 bases between them. This CDR3 is CASSLGAVYGYTF. For the CDR3, the DNA is TGTGCCAGCAGTTTAGGGGCAGTCTATGGCTACACCTTC.

This clone has only one observation. The chain joins TRBV11-3 to TRBJ2-1; D remains unclear. The CDR3 covers 14 residues. The V gene lost 0 bases and the J gene lost 9 bases, with 12 bases spanning the gap. From germline, CDR1 is SGHNT and CDR2 YENEEA. The CDR3 region has the DNA TGTGCCAGCAGCTTAGACTGGGCCGTCGGTGAGCAGTTCTTC. It codes for CASSLDWAVGEQFF.

The chain links TRBV5-1 to TRBJ2-1; no definite D call. This CDR3 contains 16 residues. Trimming took off 5 bases at V and 0 bases at J, with 15 bases between the two ends. From germline, CDR1 is SGHRS and CDR2 YFSETQ. The chain's CDR3 is CASSPETRSSYNEQFF. CDR3 DNA sequence: TGCGCCAGCAGTCCCGAGACGCGGAGCTCCTACAATGAGCAGTTCTTC.

The chain employs TRBV19 and TRBJ1-5, with 10 bases that match TRBD1. Trimming took 6 bases from V and 7 from J; bases not matched to a gene: 6. CDR1 LNHDA and CDR2 SQIVND come from the germline V gene (reference sequence). The CDR3 totals 14 residues. The CDR3: CASRGTGVLQPQHF. CDR3 in DNA: TGTGCCAGTAGGGGGACAGGGGTCCTCCAGCCCCAGCATTTT.

The chain employs TRBV5-6 and TRBJ1-1; D gene uncertain. CDR3 size: 17 residues. In germline, CDR1 is SGHDT, CDR2 YYEEEE. V was pared by 6 bases and J by 2 bases, with 23 bases between. The CDR3, as DNA: TGTGCCAGCACCTACCGGTCCGGTTTTTTCGTTAACACTGAAGCTTTCTTT. Encoded protein: CASTYRSGFFVNTEAFF.

The chain is built from TRBV11-2 and TRBJ1-5, with unresolved D. V was shortened by 5 bases and J by 3 bases, with 8 bases between the two germline ends. There are 13 residues in the CDR3. Germline CDR1 SGHAT, CDR2 FQNNGV. CDR3 amino acids: CASSPDLNQPQHF. The CDR3 bases are TGTGCCAGCAGCCCTGATCTCAATCAGCCCCAGCATTTT. Variable domain in full (rest from reference TRBV11-2 and TRBJ1-5): EAGVAQSPRYKIIEKRQSVAFWCNPISGHATLYWYQQILGQGPKLLIQFQNNGVVDDSQLPKDRFSAERLKGVDSTLKIQPAKLEDSAVYLCASSPDLNQPQHFGDGTRLSIL.

This clone came up a few times. This CDR3 is also generated by other DNA sequences in the sample. The rearrangement joins TRBV3-1 (or the pseudogene TRBV3-2) to TRBJ2-6; D is undetermined. Germline V gene sequence: CDR1 LGHDT, CDR2 YNNKEL (reference sequence). CDR3 length equals 14 residues. The ends were cut back, 1 base at V and 0 bases at J, with 1 base in the middle. CDR3 nucleotides: TGTGCCAGCAGCCAAGCCTCTGGGGCCAACGTCCTGACTTTC. Translation gives CASSQASGANVLTF.

The rearrangement links TRBV20-1 to TRBJ1-6; D might be TRBD1 (5 bases). The germline V and J ends were trimmed by 3 bases and 7 bases, with 16 bases remaining between them. Germline V gene data show CDR1 as DFQATT and CDR2 as SNEGSKA (reference sequence). CDR3 length equals 15 residues. The DNA for the CDR3 is TGCAGTGCTAGTTCTGGGACCCCACGGAATTCACCCCTCCACTTT. This encodes CSASSGTPRNSPLHF.

The rearrangement links TRBV5-6 to TRBJ2-3; 7 bases align to TRBD2. Germline CDR1 is SGHDT and CDR2 is YYEEEE. V gave up 4 bases and J gave up 6 bases; unmatched junction bases: 5. The CDR3 covers 13 residues. The CDR3 sequence: CASSLQLADTQYF. In DNA form, the CDR3 reads TGTGCCAGCAGCCTCCAACTAGCGGATACGCAGTATTTT.

This chain connects TRBV21-1 to TRBJ1-6; the table's D call, TRBD1, was not checked against the DNA. TRBV21-1 is described as a pseudogene. This CDR3 is 13 amino acids long. The CDR3 coding sequence is TGTGCCAGCAGGTCAGTTTATAATTCACCCCTCCACTTT. It specifies CASRSVYNSPLHF.

This chain joins TRBV9 and TRBJ2-1; 7 bases match TRBD1. Looked up from germline, CDR1 is SGDLS and CDR2 is YYNGEE. J was trimmed by 2 bases and V by 3 bases; bases with no gene match: 5. The CDR3 runs 15 residues. CDR3 residues: CASSAPGQTYNEQFF. CDR3 DNA: TGTGCCAGCAGCGCTCCGGGACAGACCTACAATGAGCAGTTCTTC.

This clone was picked up one time. This chain links TRBV15 with TRBJ1-5; D is uncertain. The CDR3 consists of 12 residues. V was shortened by 5 bases and J by 6 bases, with 8 bases between the two germline ends. CDR1 LNHNV and CDR2 YYDKDF come from the germline V gene (reference sequence). Here the CDR3 reads CATSGGSQPQHF. The CDR3 bases are TGTGCCACCAGCGGCGGGTCTCAGCCCCAGCATTTT.

V is TRBV7-3 and J is TRBJ2-7; 7 bases align to TRBD2. Trimming at V came to 1 base and at J to 0 bases, leaving 12 bases not matched to a gene. Germline assignment: CDR1 SGHTA and CDR2 FQGTGA. The CDR3 is 18 residues long. CDR3 nucleotides: TGTGCCAGCAGCTTAAAAACACCAGCGGGAACGAGCTCCTACGAGCAGTACTTC. Translating it yields CASSLKTPAGTSSYEQYF.

This chain joins TRBV28 and TRBJ2-7; 12 bases map to TRBD1. This CDR3 spans 16 amino acids. Germline-derived CDR1 and CDR2 are MDHEN and SYDVKM. V was clipped by 2 bases and J by 5 bases; unmatched bases: 7. CDR3 loop: CASSLVVGTGGNEQYF. The CDR3 DNA is TGTGCCAGCAGTTTAGTAGTTGGGACAGGGGGCAACGAGCAGTACTTC.

The chain carries TRBV27 and TRBJ2-7; D remains ambiguous. Trimming left V 3 bases short and J 6 bases short, with 15 bases between. The CDR3 spans 14 residues. Germline loops: CDR1 MNHEY, CDR2 SMNVEV (reference sequence). The CDR3 sequence: CASSFNPRGGEQYF. The CDR3, as DNA: TGTGCCAGCAGTTTTAACCCCCGAGGTGGCGAGCAGTACTTC.

The chain employs TRBV30 and TRBJ1-1; D unresolved. V was shortened by 3 bases and J by 8 bases, with 13 bases between the two germline ends. Germline V gene lookup returns CDR1 GTSNPN and CDR2 SVGIG (reference sequence). This CDR3 has 12 residues. The CDR3 region is CAWSKEPPEAFF. For the CDR3, the DNA is TGTGCCTGGAGCAAGGAGCCGCCAGAAGCTTTCTTT.

The V call is TRBV2, the J call TRBJ2-2; 8 nucleotides match TRBD2. Germline CDR1 SNHLY, CDR2 FYNNEI. This CDR3 has 15 amino acids. V lost 7 bases to trimming and J lost 6 bases; unmatched junction nucleotides: 10. The CDR3 is CASTKSAGEAGELFF. The DNA for the CDR3 is TGTGCCAGCACCAAATCAGCGGGAGAGGCCGGGGAGCTGTTTTTT.

The chain recombines TRBV5-1 with TRBJ1-4; D gene ambiguous. CDR1 is SGHRS and CDR2 is YFSETQ in the germline V gene. The CDR3 contains 14 residues. Trimming stripped 0 bases from V and 5 bases from J, with 8 bases between. CDR3 region: CASSLGGVNEKLFF. Written as DNA, the CDR3 is TGCGCCAGCAGCTTGGGCGGGGTCAATGAAAAACTGTTTTTT. Together with reference TRBV5-1 and TRBJ1-4, the CDR3 gives the full variable domain: KAGVTQTPRYLIKTRGQQVTLSCSPISGHRSVSWYQQTPGQGLQFLFEYFSETQRNKGNFPGRFSGRQFSNSRSEMNVSTLELGDSALYLCASSLGGVNEKLFFGSGTQLSVL.

The genes are TRBV7-6 and TRBJ2-3; 10 nucleotides agree with TRBD1. Unmatched junction bases numbered 2, after V lost 1 base and J lost 1 base. CDR1 is SGHVS and CDR2 is FNYEAQ in the germline V gene. The length of the CDR3 is 16 residues. CDR3 DNA: TGTGCCAGCAGCTTAGGCGGGACAGGGGGCACAGATACGCAGTATTTT. Its translation is CASSLGGTGGTDTQYF.

This clone was counted between two and nine times. This chain connects TRBV9 to TRBJ2-3; 8 bases agree with TRBD2. The CDR3 totals 15 residues. V lost 0 bases to trimming and J lost 3 bases; unmatched junction nucleotides: 3. In germline, CDR1 is SGDLS, CDR2 YYNGEE. The CDR3 DNA reads as TGTGCCAGCAGCGTAGTAGCTAGCGGGACAGATACGCAGTATTTT. The encoded protein is CASSVVASGTDTQYF.

The chain combines TRBV6-5 with TRBJ2-5, with TRBD2 as a possible D gene (5 bases). CDR1 and CDR2 (germline): MNHEY, SVGAGI. The V end was cut by 7 bases, the J end by 4 bases, with 16 bases between. This CDR3 contains 14 residues. The CDR3 DNA reads as TGTGCCAGCATTAGACCCGGGGTTGGAGAGACCCAGTACTTC. Translating gives CASIRPGVGETQYF.

The V and J genes are TRBV30 and TRBJ2-7, with 9 positions matching TRBD2. CDR1 and CDR2 from the germline V gene are GTSNPN and SVGIG (reference sequence). The CDR3 sequence is 15 residues long. After removal of 2 bases from V and 6 bases from J, the junction contained 11 bases not matched to a gene. CDR3 protein: CAWSPGTSWGLEQYF. The CDR3 DNA reads as TGTGCCTGGAGTCCTGGGACTAGCTGGGGCCTCGAGCAGTACTTC.

The chain combines TRBV11-2 with TRBJ2-5; D unclear. The V end was cut by 3 bases, the J end by 5 bases, with 7 bases between. Per the germline V gene, CDR1 is SGHAT and CDR2 is FQNNGV. The CDR3 totals 12 residues. Here the CDR3 DNA reads TGTGCCAGCAGCTTGTGGCGCGAGACCCAGTACTTC. It encodes CASSLWRETQYF.

The rearrangement links TRBV11-1 to TRBJ1-4; 7 bases are a match to TRBD1. Losses at the gene ends were 5 bases for V and 6 bases for J; bases not matched to a gene: 6. CDR1 is SGHAT and CDR2 is FQDESV in the germline V gene (reference sequence). The CDR3 contains 14 residues. CDR3 protein: CASSPGGQDEKLFF. CDR3 coding DNA: TGTGCCAGCAGCCCGGGTGGACAGGATGAAAAACTGTTTTTT.

This rearrangement joins TRBV30 to TRBJ1-4; no firm D call. Germline-derived CDR1 and CDR2 are GTSNPN and SVGIG (reference sequence). The CDR3 extends over 14 amino acids. V lost 4 bases to trimming and J lost 3 bases, with 12 bases between them. DNA of the CDR3: TGTGCCTGGACCCCAGGACGGTCTAATGAAAAACTGTTTTTT. Translating gives CAWTPGRSNEKLFF.